These 13 T cell receptor beta chains were all obtained from the same sample, sequenced in a study of blood T cell repertoires in COVID-19. Measured with immunoSEQ multiplex PCR; TCRdb has only the in-frame clones, and not every one. The table records about 200,000 clones, approximately 88% of them present only once. Sequencing was done on a sample of PBMCs or T cells enriched from blood (not recorded which). The receptor set was obtained from a woman aged 18-29 years who had recovered from COVID-19.

J is TRBJ2-5 and V is TRBV7-9; D not certain. V lost 6 bases to trimming and J lost 3 bases, with 8 bases between them. The CDR3 runs to 12 residues. The germline gives CDR1 SEHNR, CDR2 FQNEAQ (reference sequence). The CDR3 reads CASSNIKETQYF. CDR3 DNA: TGTGCCAGCAGTAATATTAAAGAGACCCAGTACTTC.

The genes are TRBV19 and TRBJ1-2; 9 bases line up with TRBD1. The CDR3 sequence is 15 residues long. Germline CDR1 LNHDA, CDR2 SQIVND (reference sequence). V was clipped by 1 base and J by 6 bases; unmatched bases: 6. CDR3: CASSIATGGFDGYTF. In DNA, the CDR3 is TGTGCCAGTAGTATAGCGACAGGGGGGTTCGATGGCTACACCTTC. Supplemented by reference TRBV19 and TRBJ1-2, the full variable domain reads DGGITQSPKYLFRKEGQNVTLSCEQNLNHDAMYWYRQDPGQGLRLIYYSQIVNDFQKGDIAEGYSVSREKKESFPLTVTSAQKNPTAFYLCASSIATGGFDGYTFGSGTRLTVV.

The sample holds one count of this clone. The CDR3 nucleotides read TGTGCCAGCAAAGCGACGGGGGGGCAACTTAATACGCAGTATTTT. Translating it yields CASKATGGQLNTQYF. This chain connects TRBV28 to TRBJ2-3; TRBD2 matches 8 bases. Germline CDR1 and CDR2: MDHEN and SYDVKM. The CDR3 contains 15 residues. The V gene end was trimmed by 7 bases and the J gene end by 7 bases; junction bases not matched to a gene: 13. The full variable domain, its missing parts supplied by reference TRBV28 and TRBJ2-3, is DVKVTQSSRYLVKRTGEKVFLECVQDMDHENMFWYRQDPGLGLRLIYFSYDVKMKEKGDIPEGYSVSREKKERFSLILESASTNQTSMYLCASKATGGQLNTQYFGPGTRLTVL.

This chain links TRBV29-1 with TRBJ1-1; D ambiguous. CDR1 SQVTM and CDR2 ANQGSEA come from the germline V gene. Trimming shortened V by 6 bases and J by 4 bases, and 12 bases separated the two germline ends. This CDR3 region has 12 residues. The CDR3 DNA reads TGCAGCGTGGCCTTCAGTGGCACTGAAGCTTTCTTT. It is translated as CSVAFSGTEAFF.

This chain joins TRBV6-1 and TRBJ1-2; tentatively, D is TRBD1 (6 bases). The CDR3 has 14 residues. V gave up 2 bases and J gave up 6 bases, with 13 bases separating them. CDR1 is MNHNS and CDR2 is SASEGT in the germline V gene. The CDR3 DNA reads TGTGCCAGCAGTGAACGGACAGCCTCAGATGGCTACACCTTC. Translated, it gives CASSERTASDGYTF.

This chain joins TRBV5-4 and TRBJ2-7, with a possible D match to TRBD2 (6 bases). V dropped 2 bases and J dropped 7 bases, with 13 bases sitting between them. There are 13 residues in the CDR3. Germline loops: CDR1 SGHNT, CDR2 YYREEE (reference sequence). The CDR3 is CASSLVTGREQYF. The CDR3 nucleotides are TGTGCCAGCAGCTTAGTCACTGGGAGGGAGCAGTACTTC.

The table lists this clone with a count of one. The chain carries TRBV5-1 and TRBJ2-3, with D possibly being TRBD1 (6 bases). There are 16 residues in the CDR3. Trimming pared 4 bases from V and 1 base from J, leaving 16 bases between. CDR1 is SGHRS, CDR2 YFSETQ, per germline. As DNA, the CDR3 is TGCGCCAGCAGCCCCATGGTGGGGGCAGGCACAGATACGCAGTATTTT. Its protein is CASSPMVGAGTDTQYF. Complete variable domain (other parts from reference TRBV5-1 and TRBJ2-3): KAGVTQTPRYLIKTRGQQVTLSCSPISGHRSVSWYQQTPGQGLQFLFEYFSETQRNKGNFPGRFSGRQFSNSRSEMNVSTLELGDSALYLCASSPMVGAGTDTQYFGPGTRLTVL.

Notes on this clone: Distinct nucleotide sequences in the sample also encode this CDR3. This sequence joins TRBV28 and TRBJ2-7, with 11 bases matching TRBD1. Germline-derived CDR1 and CDR2 are MDHEN and SYDVKM. With V trimmed by 5 bases and J by 2 bases, 2 bases remained unmatched. The CDR3 has 14 amino acids. The CDR3 DNA sequence: TGTGCCAGCAGTGGGACAGGGGGTCCCTACGAGCAGTACTTC. It encodes CASSGTGGPYEQYF.

The V call is TRBV24-1, the J call TRBJ2-7; no clear D gene. The germline CDR1 and CDR2 sequences are KGHDR and SFDVKD. V was cut by 0 bases and J by 5 bases, with 4 bases left in between. This CDR3 region has 12 residues. In DNA form, the CDR3 reads TGTGCCACCAGTGATTTGAGAGACGAGCAGTACTTC. It codes for CATSDLRDEQYF.

The chain links TRBV24-1 to TRBJ2-1; 9 positions match TRBD1. Unmatched junction bases numbered 10, after V lost 0 bases and J lost 5 bases. CDR3 length: 18 amino acids. Germline V CDR1 and CDR2: KGHDR, SFDVKD. CDR3 region: CATSDLGTGTGKNNEQFF. CDR3 DNA: TGTGCCACCAGTGATTTGGGAACCGGGACAGGGAAAAACAATGAGCAGTTCTTC.

The CDR3 nucleotides are TGCGCCAGCAGCCAAGTTGCACAGCCCAGGGGCACTGAAGCTTTCTTT. This codes for CASSQVAQPRGTEAFF. V usage is TRBV4-1 and J usage is TRBJ1-1, with D tentatively TRBD1 (6 bases). In germline, CDR1 is MGHRA, CDR2 YSYEKL. The length of the CDR3 is 16 residues. V was trimmed by 1 base and J by 4 bases, leaving 16 bases between them.

This chain connects TRBV27 to TRBJ1-2; D is possibly TRBD1 (6 bases). The CDR3 consists of 14 residues. Germline V CDR1 and CDR2: MNHEY, SMNVEV (reference sequence). Trimming took 6 bases from V and 4 from J, leaving 15 bases between them. Here the CDR3 DNA reads TGTGCCAGCAGGGACGGGGGGCAGGGCTATGGCTACACCTTC. Its protein product is CASRDGGQGYGYTF.

The J gene is TRBJ1-5, the V gene TRBV3-1 (or the pseudogene TRBV3-2), with D perhaps TRBD1 (6 bases). With 0 bases removed from V and 2 bases from J, the gap between germline ends came to 11 bases. Germline V gene lookup returns CDR1 LGHDT and CDR2 YNNKEL (reference sequence). CDR3 length: 16 residues. CDR3 coding DNA: TGTGCCAGCAGCCAAGATCAGCCAGGGGGCAATCAGCCCCAGCATTTT. Amino acids: CASSQDQPGGNQPQHF.